This note documents a single T cell receptor (beta chain) sequence. The sequenced patients had an expansion of CD8+CD57+ cells seen by flow cytometry. Everyone among the patients had severe acquired aplastic anemia. Profiles of TCR beta VDJ and CDR3 were generated from a genomic DNA template. TCRdb called the reads again in MiXCR, with one record for every CDR3 protein. Among 120,000 or so distinct CDR3 sequences listed, roughly 40% were seen once. The germline V and J ends were trimmed by 5 bases and 2 bases, with 14 bases remaining between them. Germline assignment: CDR1 SQVTM and CDR2 ANQGSEA. The length of the CDR3 is 14 residues. The data were taken from a study of CD8+CD57+ T cells in acquired aplastic anemia.

Sequencing was carried out using sorted CD4+, CD8+, or CD8+CD57+ T cells (not recorded which) from PBMCs. This clonotype originated in a human donor with aplastic anemia. The rearrangement joins TRBV29-1 to TRBJ2-3; D may be TRBD2 (7 bases). CDR3 DNA: TGCAGCGTTTGGGCCGGGGGGCACACAGATACGCAGTATTTT. It codes for CSVWAGGHTDTQYF.